The TCR beta chain described here comes from a study of OX40 agonist ivuxolimab in advanced cancers. Blood was sampled at baseline, cycle 4 day 1, and cycle 7 day 1. Some clones are missing from TCRdb's copy, which holds only in-frame ones; the method was immunoSEQ multiplex PCR. This table has approximately 77,000 clones, roughly 90% appearing once. Study conclusions and caveats: In general, CD8+ T cells held more expanded clones than CD4+ did, on average. Antigen specificity remained undetermined for the expanded peripheral T cells. At 0.1 to 3.0 mg/kg and by week 6, clonal expansion occurred in CD4+ and CD8+ blood T cells.

In the case of this clone: The antigen is not known.

Per the germline V gene, CDR1 is SGHTA and CDR2 is FQGTGA. V shed 5 bases and J shed 4 bases, with 32 bases lying between them. The CDR3 is 20 residues long. The rearrangement uses TRBV7-3 and TRBJ1-2; D unclear. The sequence was obtained from an adult with an advanced solid tumor such as melanoma, head and neck, liver or kidney cancer. The material sequenced was CD4+ or CD8+ T cells sorted from blood, taken in a trial of the OX40 agonist ivuxolimab. CDR3 sequence: CASSRLGRTAFDLQVYGYTF. CDR3 bases: TGTGCCAGCAGCCGGTTAGGACGGACCGCCTTCGATCTTCAGGTCTATGGCTACACCTTC.